This T cell receptor (beta chain) was captured by sequencing in a study of blood T cell repertoires in COVID-19. Looking at the study overall: Nucleic acid was either cDNA or gDNA, and it came from T cells, B-cell-depleted T cells, or PBMCs.

In the authors' methods: Reference gene primers were amplified, and this amplification served to estimate nucleated cell counts. Data came from immunoSEQ multiplex PCR; TCRdb stores just in-frame clones and leaves some out. That table furnishes V, J and clone size, whereas the DNA furnished D and trimming. The table has roughly 350,000 clones, around 87% seen once. Patients of the Seattle cohort, enrolled during active infection, were followed longitudinally. Trimming at V came to 5 bases and at J to 0 bases, leaving 3 bases not matched to a gene. CDR1 and CDR2 (germline): MNHEY, SVGAGI. This CDR3 has 14 residues.

V usage is TRBV6-5 and J usage is TRBJ2-7; TRBD2 aligns across 8 bases. This TCR was sampled from a woman aged 50 to 60 with COVID-19, enrolled during active disease. Sequencing used peripheral blood. The CDR3 DNA reads TGTGCCAGCAGTAATGCGGGGGGCTCCTACGAGCAGTACTTC. This encodes CASSNAGGSYEQYF.